The clone carrying this T cell receptor beta chain was picked up one time. Its antigen is currently unknown. The data derive from a study of cytomegalovirus exposure and HLA in healthy donors. PCR was performed using 60 Vbeta and 13 Jbeta primers. Repertoires were generated with immunoSEQ multiplex PCR, while TCRdb's copy carries only in-frame clones and drops some. The table shows 200,000 to 300,000 clones, with 82% occurring only once. Study outcomes and limitations: Earlier analysis looked at TCR beta V segments, and most were productive about 90% or about 30% of the time.

This CDR3 contains 17 residues. Unmatched junction bases numbered 7, after V lost 3 bases and J lost 3 bases. CDR1 SGDLS and CDR2 YYNGEE come from the germline V gene. V gene TRBV9 combines with J gene TRBJ2-3; 13 positions agree with TRBD2. This TCR was sampled from a middle-aged woman in good health and CMV-seropositive. The sample consisted of PBMCs. This chain's CDR3 is CASSERTSGGLTDTQYF. The DNA for the CDR3 is TGTGCCAGCAGCGAGAGGACTAGCGGGGGCCTTACAGATACGCAGTATTTT. Full variable domain (rest looked up from reference TRBV9 and TRBJ2-3): DSGVTQTPKHLITATGQRVTLRCSPRSGDLSVYWYQQSLDQGLQFLIQYYNGEERAKGNILERFSAQQFPDLHSELNLSSLELGDSALYFCASSERTSGGLTDTQYFGPGTRLTVL.